The rows below give T cell receptor beta chains drawn from one sample of a study of tumor and adjacent non-tumor tissue in lung cancer. Each CDR3 protein gets one entry after TCRdb re-called the multiplex PCR reads with MiXCR. The sample comprises 90,000 to 100,000 distinct CDR3 sequences, 80% of which are singletons, and less than 40% rests with the top ten. The source material was distant non-tumor lung tissue. Receptors originate from a man aged 55 to 70 with small cell lung cancer. CDR3s include the opening cysteine and the closing phenylalanine or tryptophan. D genes are given only for firm matches. Size values are once, few and many counts, or a class for expanded clones, and some rows have none.

>NA|TRBD1|TRBJ2-2|TRBV20-1
CSARDHTGTETGELFF
TGCAGTGCTAGAGATCATACCGGGACAGAGACCGGGGAGCTGTTTTTT
>few|NA|TRBJ2-5|TRBV11-2
CASGLLGYQETQYF
TGTGCTAGCGGCTTATTGGGGTACCAAGAGACCCAGTACTTC
>NA|TRBD1|TRBJ2-7|TRBV19
CASSAQGIGEQYF
TGTGCCAGTAGTGCACAGGGGATCGGCGAGCAATACTTC
>NA|TRBD2|TRBJ2-2|TRBV11-3
CASSRDDTGLARHTGVLFF
TGTGCCAGCAGTCGTGATGACACGGGACTAGCGCGTCACACCGGGGTGTTGTTTTTT
>once|NA|TRBJ2-3|TRBV12-3/TRBV12-4
CASGLGGGDTQYF
TGTGCCAGCGGTCTTGGGGGTGGAGATACGCAGTATTTT
>once|NA|TRBJ2-1|TRBV9
CTSSESPGPEQFF
TGTACCAGCAGCGAATCCCCAGGGCCTGAGCAGTTCTTC
>NA|NA|TRBJ2-1|TRBV11-3
CASISLGGAVSYNEQLF
TGTGCCAGTATCTCTCTAGGTGGGGCGGTGTCCTACAATGAGCAGTTATTC
>NA|NA|TRBJ1-6|TRBV10-2
CASSELRTGLPLHF
TGCGCCAGCAGTGAGTTGAGGACGGGTTTACCCCTCCACTTT
>NA|TRBD2|TRBJ2-1|TRBV11-2
CASNREGSTALHEQFF
TGTGCCAGCAACCGGGAGGGTAGTACCGCTCTCCATGAGCAGTTCTTC
>NA|NA|TRBJ2-7|TRBV11-3
CASSPCSRAGEQYF
TGTGCCAGCAGCCCTTGTTCCCGCGCGGGGGAGCAGTACTTC
>NA|TRBD2|TRBJ2-1|TRBV5-1
CASTPSGIVGNEQFF
TGCGCCAGCACCCCTAGCGGGATAGTTGGGAATGAGCAGTTCTTC
>many|TRBD1|TRBJ1-2|TRBV29-1
CSVLEGQGNYGYTF
TGCAGCGTTTTGGAAGGACAGGGCAACTATGGCTACACCTTC
>NA|NA|TRBJ2-3|TRBV6-2/TRBV6-3
CVSKAGLTDKQYF
TGTGTCAGCAAAGCCGGCCTCACAGATAAGCAGTATTTT
>NA|TRBD1|TRBJ2-1|TRBV7-9
CASSQGETYNEQFF
TGTGCCAGCAGCCAGGGGGAAACCTACAATGAGCAGTTCTTC
>NA|NA|TRBJ2-5|TRBV7-9
CASSYSTGLETQYF
TGTGCCAGCAGCTATTCCACAGGGCTCGAAACCCAGTACTTC
>few|NA|TRBJ1-6|TRBV13
CTSSQNDGSSYNSPLHF
TGTACCAGCAGCCAAAACGACGGAAGCTCTTACAATTCACCCCTCCACTTT
>many|TRBD1|TRBJ1-5|TRBV12-3/TRBV12-4
CASSLRTGNYQPQHF
TGTGCCAGCAGTTTAAGGACAGGGAACTATCAGCCCCAGCATTTT
>NA|NA|TRBJ2-3|TRBV4-2
CASIQVQHDGWTDTQYF
TGTGCCAGCATCCAAGTTCAACATGATGGGTGGACAGATACGCAGTATTTT
>NA|NA|TRBJ2-7|TRBV12-3/TRBV12-4
CASSLSASEQCF
TGTGCCAGCAGTCTATCAGCTAGCGAGCAGTGCTTC
>NA|NA|TRBJ2-2|TRBV11-2
CASSLFQTGELFF
TGTGCCAGCAGCTTATTCCAGACCGGGGAGCTGTTTTTT
>NA|TRBD2|TRBJ2-1|TRBV15
CATSREASIAGTPPDERFF
TGTGCCACCAGCAGAGAGGCGAGTATAGCGGGGACGCCACCTGATGAGCGGTTCTTC
>NA|NA|TRBJ2-2|TRBV5-4
CASHMAGRENTGELFF
TGTGCCAGCCATATGGCGGGACGGGAGAACACCGGGGAGCTCTTTTTT
>NA|TRBD2|TRBJ2-5|TRBV5-6
CASSRRGTSTQTHYF
TGTGCCAGCAGCCGACGCGGGACTAGCACCCAGACCCACTACTTC
>NA|TRBD2|TRBJ2-7|TRBV20-1
CSAGGTSGHGGSSYEHYF
TGCAGTGCTGGAGGGACTAGCGGTCACGGGGGGTCATCCTACGAACACTACTTC
>once|NA|TRBJ2-2|TRBV12-3/TRBV12-4
CVGSLAAGELFF
TGTGTCGGCAGTTTGGCGGCCGGGGAGTTGTTTTTT
>NA|NA|TRBJ1-5|TRBV6-2/TRBV6-3
CANRSRGWDQSQHF
TGTGCCAACAGGTCCCGGGGGTGGGATCAGTCCCAGCATTTT
>NA|TRBD2|TRBJ2-3|TRBV20-1
CSATQSQAGGNTQYF
TGCAGTGCTACCCAGAGTCAAGCGGGAGGAAATACGCAATATTTT
>NA|NA|TRBJ2-6|TRBV29-1
CSADIPGANVLTF
TGCAGCGCCGACATCCCTGGGGCCAACGTTCTGACCTTC
>NA|TRBD1|TRBJ1-2|TRBV5-6
CAGTHPGGYGYTF
TGTGCCGGCACCCACCCAGGGGGTTATGGCTACACCTTC
>NA|NA|TRBJ2-1|TRBV11-2
CASSLGRMDSEQFF
TGTGCCAGTAGCTTAGGGAGGATGGATAGTGAGCAGTTCTTC
>many|NA|TRBJ2-1|TRBV20-1
CSAGGGQGNNEQFF
TGCAGTGCCGGGGGGGGACAGGGCAACAATGAGCAGTTCTTC
>NA|NA|TRBJ2-5|TRBV6-2/TRBV6-3
CPRSYAGDPETLYF
TGTCCCAGAAGTTACGCCGGAGACCCAGAGACCCTGTACTTC
>NA|NA|TRBJ2-1|TRBV10-2
CTSCDAGQGEQFF
TGCACCAGCTGCGATGCTGGCCAGGGTGAGCAGTTCTTC
>medium-sized|TRBD2|TRBJ2-7|TRBV29-1
CSVAGGSAYYEQYF
TGCAGCGTTGCTGGCGGGAGCGCCTACTACGAGCAGTACTTC
>NA|NA|TRBJ2-1|TRBV11-2
CASSLVAAQSSYSEQFF
TGTGCCAGCAGCTTAGTAGCAGCCCAGAGCTCCTACAGTGAGCAGTTCTTC
>NA|NA|TRBJ2-1|TRBV20-1
CSAKPRTRTNNEQFF
TGCAGTGCTAAACCTAGGACAAGGACTAACAATGAGCAGTTCTTC
>NA|TRBD2|TRBJ2-1|TRBV5-6
CARSLAGGAYNEQFF
TGTGCCAGGAGCTTGGCGGGGGGGGCCTACAATGAGCAGTTCTTC
>NA|TRBD2|TRBJ2-3|TRBV29-1
CGYGRAGLADTQYF
TGCGGTTACGGAAGAGCGGGACTCGCAGATACGCAGTATTTT
>NA|NA|TRBJ1-5|TRBV4-2
CAGSQRGEWGQPQHF
TGTGCCGGCAGCCAGCGGGGCGAATGGGGCCAGCCCCAGCATTTT
>NA|NA|TRBJ2-7|TRBV4-1
CASTFNRLYEQYF
TGCGCTAGCACTTTCAACAGACTCTACGAGCAGTACTTC
>NA|TRBD2|TRBJ2-2|TRBV5-1
CTSRFLAGLNTGELFF
TGTACCAGCAGATTCCTAGCGGGCCTGAACACCGGGGAGCTGTTTTTT
>many|NA|TRBJ2-3|TRBV5-4
CASSPGERRTTDTQYF
TGTGCCAGCAGCCCTGGAGAACGGCGGACCACAGATACGCAGTATTTT
>NA|NA|TRBJ2-5|TRBV4-1
CTSSQVVGQETQYF
TGCACCAGTAGCCAAGTTGTTGGCCAAGAGACCCAGTACTTC
>NA|TRBD2|TRBJ2-2|TRBV6-6
CASSYSGGDTGELFF
TGTGCTAGCAGTTATAGCGGGGGGGACACCGGGGAGCTGTTTTTT
>NA|NA|TRBJ2-5|TRBV29-1
CSAGPKTQYF
TGCAGCGCAGGGCCAAAGACCCAGTACTTC
>NA|TRBD1|TRBJ2-2|TRBV12-5
CAAWDRNIGELFF
TGTGCTGCCTGGGACAGAAACATCGGGGAGCTTTTTTTT